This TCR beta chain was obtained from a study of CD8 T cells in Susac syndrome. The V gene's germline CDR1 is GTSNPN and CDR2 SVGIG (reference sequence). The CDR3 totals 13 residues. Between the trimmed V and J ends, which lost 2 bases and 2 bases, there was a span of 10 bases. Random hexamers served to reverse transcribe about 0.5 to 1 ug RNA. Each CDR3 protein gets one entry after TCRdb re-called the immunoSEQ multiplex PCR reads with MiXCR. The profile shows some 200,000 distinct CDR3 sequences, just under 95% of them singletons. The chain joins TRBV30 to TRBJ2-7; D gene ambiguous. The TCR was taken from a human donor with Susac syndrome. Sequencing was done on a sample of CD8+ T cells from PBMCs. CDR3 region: CAWSIEIPYEQYF. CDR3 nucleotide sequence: TGTGCCTGGAGTATTGAAATTCCCTACGAGCAGTACTTC.